The clone carrying this TCR beta chain appeared many times. Its antigen is still unknown. In TCRdb, the 5' RACE reads were re-called with MiXCR into one record per CDR3 protein. The sample lists 45,000 to 50,000 distinct CDR3 sequences; just over 3% were seen once. Trimming took off 0 bases at V and 0 bases at J, with 7 bases between the two ends. This CDR3 contains 15 residues. The germline CDR1 and CDR2 sequences are SGHRS and YFSETQ. Where libraries were unsorted, they were derived from 2 million PBMCs stored at -80 degrees C. These data are taken from a study of neurological immune-mediated disorders. Across the whole study: The 35 or so multiple sclerosis patients comprised 31 relapsing-remitting and 3 secondary progressive cases.

Study-wide findings and caveats: Phylogenetic grouping assigned the repertoires of 18 of 34 multiple sclerosis patients to a single related-CDR3 cluster, which may represent a signature. There was no association between the multiple sclerosis repertoire cluster and any clinical or MRI feature.

This clonotype was sampled from a woman aged 50 to 60 with multiple sclerosis. The chain has TRBV5-1 and TRBJ1-5; D not certain. Input material: PBMCs. Here the CDR3 DNA reads TGCGCCAGCAGCTTGGATTCGGGTAGCAATCAGCCCCAGCATTTT. Translation: CASSLDSGSNQPQHF.